This T cell receptor beta chain was captured in a study of blood T cells in healthy people across ages. Looked up from germline, CDR1 is MDHEN and CDR2 is SYDVKM. Trimming left V 1 base short and J 6 bases short, with 15 bases between. The CDR3 contains 16 residues. Drawing of peripheral blood yielded roughly 10 milliliters from each donor. PCR was performed a second time for about 6 to 12 cycles using a sample-barcoded 5' primer and a J-beta primer mix. Carrying 12 random nucleotides, a template-switch adaptor labeled each individual cDNA molecule. TCRdb reprocessed the 5' RACE reads with MiXCR, giving one entry per CDR3 protein. The table has 500,000 to 550,000 distinct CDR3 sequences, 24% seen once. This clonotype was counted only a few times. Separately, the same data were catalogued under a study of T cells of mothers and their children.

The V call is TRBV28, the J call TRBJ1-4; D is undetermined. The sequencing input was blood. The receptor's source is a boy aged 5 to 17 in good health. CDR3 nucleotides: TGTGCCAGCAGTTTATCTCCCGGGATTGAGGATGAAAAACTGTTTTTT. This encodes CASSLSPGIEDEKLFF.